This TCR beta chain emerged from a study of blood T cell repertoires in COVID-19. Background on the study: Samples representing acute and convalescent COVID-19 were sourced from the United States, Italy and Spain. Nucleic acid was either cDNA or gDNA, and it came from T cells, B-cell-depleted T cells, or PBMCs.

The authors' processing: Estimation of nucleated cell counts was performed using reference gene primer amplification. Measured with immunoSEQ multiplex PCR; TCRdb has only the in-frame clones, and not every one. V and J calls plus clone size are reproduced from that table; the DNA served to infer D and trimming. The table records fewer than 60,000 clones, around nine tenths of them present only once. This CDR3 comprises 13 residues. Losses at the gene ends were 6 bases for V and 6 bases for J; bases not matched to a gene: 4. CDR1 is SNHLY, CDR2 FYNNEI, per germline. The gene calls are TRBV2 and TRBJ2-7; 11 bases are a match to TRBD1. The sequence was collected from a man aged 45-65 years with acute or convalescent COVID-19. The specimen sequenced was peripheral blood. CDR3 sequence (DNA): TGTGCCAGCAGAGGACAGGGGGCCATCGAGCAGTACTTC. It is translated as CASRGQGAIEQYF.